What follows describes a single T cell receptor (beta chain). V shed 1 base and J shed 5 bases, with 12 bases lying between them. Germline-derived CDR1 and CDR2 are LGHNA and YSLEER. The CDR3 runs to 14 residues. Assay used: immunoSEQ multiplex PCR; TCRdb lists only in-frame clones, some missing. Of just under 250,000 clones listed, 75% to 90% were seen once; the top ten hold about 2.9%. The data are from a study of blood T cell repertoires in COVID-19. Overall study context: Sites in the United States, Italy and Spain provided acute and convalescent COVID-19 samples. In each case, the material was cDNA or gDNA derived from T cells, B-cell-depleted T cells, or PBMCs.

Sequenced: peripheral blood. The rearrangement joins TRBV4-3 to TRBJ2-7, with D possibly TRBD2 on 5 matching bases. The receptor was isolated from a woman aged 25 to 39 who had recovered from COVID-19. CDR3 coding DNA: TGCGCCAGCAGCCAAGCCCGAGGGTGGGACGAGCAGTACTTC. Protein: CASSQARGWDEQYF.